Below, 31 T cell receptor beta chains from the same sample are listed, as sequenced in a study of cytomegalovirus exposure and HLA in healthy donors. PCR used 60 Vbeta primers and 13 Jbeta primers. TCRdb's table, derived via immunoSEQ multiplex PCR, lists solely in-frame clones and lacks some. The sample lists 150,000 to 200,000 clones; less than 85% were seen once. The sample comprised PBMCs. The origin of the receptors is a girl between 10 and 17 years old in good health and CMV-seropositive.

The CDR3 loop reads CASSLQDGELFF. The CDR3 DNA is TGTGCCAGCAGCCTCCAGGACGGGGAGCTGTTTTTT. The rearrangement joins TRBV7-9 to TRBJ2-2; D gene uncertain. Looked up from germline, CDR1 is SEHNR and CDR2 is FQNEAQ (reference sequence). Trimming cost V 5 bases and J 7 bases, with 8 bases left between them. This CDR3 is 12 amino acids long. Complete variable domain (other parts from reference TRBV7-9 and TRBJ2-2): DTGVSQNPRHKITKRGQNVTFRCDPISEHNRLYWYRQTLGQGPEFLTYFQNEAQLEKSRLLSDRFSAERPKGSFSTLEIQRTEQGDSAMYLCASSLQDGELFFGEGSRLTVL.

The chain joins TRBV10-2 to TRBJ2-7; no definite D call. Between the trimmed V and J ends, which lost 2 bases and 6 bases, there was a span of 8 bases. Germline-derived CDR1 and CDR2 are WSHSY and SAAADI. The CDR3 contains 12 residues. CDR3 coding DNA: TGCGCCAGCAGTGAGAATATACTCGAGCAGTACTTC. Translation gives CASSENILEQYF.

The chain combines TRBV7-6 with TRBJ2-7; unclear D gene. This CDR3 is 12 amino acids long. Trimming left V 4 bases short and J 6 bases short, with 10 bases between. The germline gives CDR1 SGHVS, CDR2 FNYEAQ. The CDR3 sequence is CASSSAPSEQYF. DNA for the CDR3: TGTGCCAGCAGCTCAGCTCCTTCCGAGCAGTACTTC.

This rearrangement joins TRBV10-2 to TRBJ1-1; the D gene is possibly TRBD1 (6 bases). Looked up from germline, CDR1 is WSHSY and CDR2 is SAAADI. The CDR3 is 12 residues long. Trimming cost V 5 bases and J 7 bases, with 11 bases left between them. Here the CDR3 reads CASSTGLGEAFF. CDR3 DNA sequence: TGCGCCAGCAGTACAGGGTTGGGTGAAGCTTTCTTT.

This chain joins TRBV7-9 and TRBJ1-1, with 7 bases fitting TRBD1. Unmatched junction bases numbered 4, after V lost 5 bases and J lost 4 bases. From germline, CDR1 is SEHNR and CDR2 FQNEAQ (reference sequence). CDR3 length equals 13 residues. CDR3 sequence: CASSQGVGTEAFF. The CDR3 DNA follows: TGTGCCAGCAGCCAGGGGGTTGGCACTGAAGCTTTCTTT.

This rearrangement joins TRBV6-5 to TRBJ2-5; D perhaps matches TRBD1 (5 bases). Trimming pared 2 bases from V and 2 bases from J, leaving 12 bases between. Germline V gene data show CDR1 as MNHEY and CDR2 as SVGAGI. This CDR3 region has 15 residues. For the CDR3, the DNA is TGTGCCAGCAGTTACACCCCAGGGATACAAGAGACCCAGTACTTC. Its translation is CASSYTPGIQETQYF.

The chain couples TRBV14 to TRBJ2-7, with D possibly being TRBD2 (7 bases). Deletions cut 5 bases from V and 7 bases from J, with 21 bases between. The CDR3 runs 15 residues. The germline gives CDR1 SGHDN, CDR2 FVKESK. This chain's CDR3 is CASSALGGRYGEQYF. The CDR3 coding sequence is TGTGCCAGCAGCGCCCTGGGGGGGCGGTATGGTGAGCAGTACTTC.

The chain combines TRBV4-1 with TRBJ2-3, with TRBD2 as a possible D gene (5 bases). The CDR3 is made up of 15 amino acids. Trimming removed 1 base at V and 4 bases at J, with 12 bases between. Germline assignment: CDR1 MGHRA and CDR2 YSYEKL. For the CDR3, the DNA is TGCGCCAGCAGCCAAGTGGCTAGCCGGGCAGATACGCAGTATTTT. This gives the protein CASSQVASRADTQYF.

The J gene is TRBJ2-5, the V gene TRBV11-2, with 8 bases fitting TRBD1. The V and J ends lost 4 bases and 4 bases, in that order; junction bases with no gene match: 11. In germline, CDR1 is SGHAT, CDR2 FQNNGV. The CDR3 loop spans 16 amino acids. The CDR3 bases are TGTGCCAGCAGCTCCGTAGCAGGGGGCTTCTTAGAGACCCAGTACTTC. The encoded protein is CASSSVAGGFLETQYF.

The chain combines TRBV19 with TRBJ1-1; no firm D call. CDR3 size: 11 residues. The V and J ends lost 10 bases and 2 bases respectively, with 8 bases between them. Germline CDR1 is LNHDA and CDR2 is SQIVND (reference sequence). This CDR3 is CATAKNTEAFF. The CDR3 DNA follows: TGTGCCACTGCGAAAAACACTGAAGCTTTCTTT.

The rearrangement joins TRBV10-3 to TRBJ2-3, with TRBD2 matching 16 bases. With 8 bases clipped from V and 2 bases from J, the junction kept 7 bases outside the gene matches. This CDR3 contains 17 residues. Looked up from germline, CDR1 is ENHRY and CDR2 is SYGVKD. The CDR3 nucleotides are TGTGCCATCGGAGAGGGACTAGCGGGGGGGCCCACAGATACGCAGTATTTT. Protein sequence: CAIGEGLAGGPTDTQYF.

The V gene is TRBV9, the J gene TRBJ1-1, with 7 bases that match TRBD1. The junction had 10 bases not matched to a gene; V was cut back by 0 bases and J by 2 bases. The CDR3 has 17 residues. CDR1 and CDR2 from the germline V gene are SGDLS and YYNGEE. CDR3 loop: CASSVGSQGQLNTEAFF. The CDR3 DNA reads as TGTGCCAGCAGCGTAGGGAGCCAGGGACAGCTTAACACTGAAGCTTTCTTT.

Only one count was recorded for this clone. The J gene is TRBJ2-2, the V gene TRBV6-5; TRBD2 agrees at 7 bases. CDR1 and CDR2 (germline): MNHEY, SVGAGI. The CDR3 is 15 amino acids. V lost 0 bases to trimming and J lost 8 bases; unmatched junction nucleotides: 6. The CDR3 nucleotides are TGTGCCAGCAGTTACTCCCCCGGGGGGTCGGGGGAGCTGTTTTTT. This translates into CASSYSPGGSGELFF.

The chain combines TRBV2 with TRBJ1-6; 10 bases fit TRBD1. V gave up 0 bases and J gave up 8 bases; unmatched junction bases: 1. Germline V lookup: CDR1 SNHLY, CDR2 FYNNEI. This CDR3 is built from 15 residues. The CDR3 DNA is TGTGCCAGCAGTGAAGCTGGGACAGGGGATTCACCCCTCCACTTT. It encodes CASSEAGTGDSPLHF.

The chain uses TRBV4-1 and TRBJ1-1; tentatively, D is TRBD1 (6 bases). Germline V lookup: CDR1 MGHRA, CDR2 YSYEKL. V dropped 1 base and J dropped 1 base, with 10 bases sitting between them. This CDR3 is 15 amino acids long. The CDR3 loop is CASSQVGQKNTEAFF. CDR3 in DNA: TGCGCCAGCAGCCAAGTCGGACAGAAGAACACTGAAGCTTTCTTT.

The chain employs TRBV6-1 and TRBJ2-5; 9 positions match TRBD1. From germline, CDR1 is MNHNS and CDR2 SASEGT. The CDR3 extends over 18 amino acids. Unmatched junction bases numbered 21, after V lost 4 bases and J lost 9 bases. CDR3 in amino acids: CASSGQGGDGTPPGSQYF. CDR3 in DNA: TGTGCCAGCAGTGGACAGGGGGGGGACGGGACTCCCCCGGGGTCCCAGTACTTC.

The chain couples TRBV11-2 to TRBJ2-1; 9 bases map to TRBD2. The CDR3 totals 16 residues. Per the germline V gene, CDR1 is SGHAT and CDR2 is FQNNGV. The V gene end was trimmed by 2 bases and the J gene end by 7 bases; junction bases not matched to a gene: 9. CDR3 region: CASSLRRAGGWNEQFF. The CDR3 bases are TGTGCCAGCAGCTTACGTAGAGCGGGGGGCTGGAATGAGCAGTTCTTC.

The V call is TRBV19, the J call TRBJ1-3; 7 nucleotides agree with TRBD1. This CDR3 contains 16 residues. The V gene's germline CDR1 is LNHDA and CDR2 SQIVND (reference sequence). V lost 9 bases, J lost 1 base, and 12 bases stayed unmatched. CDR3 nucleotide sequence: TGTGCCAGCAGAAAGGTAGAGACAGGGTCTGGAAACACCATATATTTT. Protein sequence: CASRKVETGSGNTIYF.

Here the CDR3 DNA reads TGCGCCAGCAGCTTGGACGGGACAGGGGGGGATCAGCCCCAGCATTTT. It codes for CASSLDGTGGDQPQHF. The chain carries TRBV5-1 and TRBJ1-5, with 11 bases matching TRBD1. J lost 5 bases, V lost 0 bases, and 4 bases had no gene match. This CDR3 region has 16 residues. The germline CDR1 and CDR2 sequences are SGHRS and YFSETQ.

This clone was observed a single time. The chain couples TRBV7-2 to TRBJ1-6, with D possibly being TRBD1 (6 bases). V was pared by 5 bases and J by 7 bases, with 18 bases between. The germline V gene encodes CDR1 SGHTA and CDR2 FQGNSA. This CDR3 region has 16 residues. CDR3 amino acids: CASSPEGGVGNSPLHF. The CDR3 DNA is TGTGCCAGCAGCCCCGAGGGGGGGGTTGGGAATTCACCCCTCCACTTT.

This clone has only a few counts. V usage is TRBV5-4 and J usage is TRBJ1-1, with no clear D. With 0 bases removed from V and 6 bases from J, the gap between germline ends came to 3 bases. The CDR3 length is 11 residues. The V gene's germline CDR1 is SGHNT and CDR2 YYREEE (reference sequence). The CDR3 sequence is CASSLGAEAFF. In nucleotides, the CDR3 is TGTGCCAGCAGCTTGGGAGCTGAAGCTTTCTTT.

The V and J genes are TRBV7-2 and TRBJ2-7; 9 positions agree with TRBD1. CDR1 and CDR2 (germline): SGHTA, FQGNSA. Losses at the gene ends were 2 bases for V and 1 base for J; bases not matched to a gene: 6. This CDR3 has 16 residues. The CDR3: CASSLTFGTGSYEQYF. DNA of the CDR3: TGTGCCAGCAGCTTAACATTTGGGACAGGGTCCTACGAGCAGTACTTC.

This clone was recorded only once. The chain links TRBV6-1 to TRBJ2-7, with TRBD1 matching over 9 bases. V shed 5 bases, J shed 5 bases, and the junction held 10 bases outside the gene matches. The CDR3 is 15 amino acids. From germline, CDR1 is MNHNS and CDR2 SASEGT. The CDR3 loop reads CASSSRDRVLDEQYF. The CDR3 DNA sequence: TGTGCCAGCAGTAGCCGGGACAGGGTTCTCGACGAGCAGTACTTC.

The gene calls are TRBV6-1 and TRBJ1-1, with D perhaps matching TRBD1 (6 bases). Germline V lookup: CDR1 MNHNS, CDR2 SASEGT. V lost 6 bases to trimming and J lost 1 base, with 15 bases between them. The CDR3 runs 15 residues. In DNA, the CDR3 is TGTGCCAGCAGGGAGGAGACAGGAAGGAACACTGAAGCTTTCTTT. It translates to CASREETGRNTEAFF.

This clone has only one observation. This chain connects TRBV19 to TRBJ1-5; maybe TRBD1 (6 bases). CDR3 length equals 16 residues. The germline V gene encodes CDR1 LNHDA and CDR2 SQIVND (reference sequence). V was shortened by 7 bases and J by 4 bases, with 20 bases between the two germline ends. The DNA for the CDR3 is TGTGCCAGTACCGAACGTTCAAGGGGGGGGAATCAGCCCCAGCATTTT. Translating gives CASTERSRGGNQPQHF. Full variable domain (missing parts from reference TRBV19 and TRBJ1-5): DGGITQSPKYLFRKEGQNVTLSCEQNLNHDAMYWYRQDPGQGLRLIYYSQIVNDFQKGDIAEGYSVSREKKESFPLTVTSAQKNPTAFYLCASTERSRGGNQPQHFGDGTRLSIL.

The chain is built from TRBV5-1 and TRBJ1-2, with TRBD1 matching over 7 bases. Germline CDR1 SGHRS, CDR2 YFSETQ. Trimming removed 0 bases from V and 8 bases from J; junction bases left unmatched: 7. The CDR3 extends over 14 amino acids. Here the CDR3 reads CASSLGGGWEGYTF. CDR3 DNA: TGCGCCAGCAGCTTGGGAGGGGGCTGGGAAGGCTACACCTTC.

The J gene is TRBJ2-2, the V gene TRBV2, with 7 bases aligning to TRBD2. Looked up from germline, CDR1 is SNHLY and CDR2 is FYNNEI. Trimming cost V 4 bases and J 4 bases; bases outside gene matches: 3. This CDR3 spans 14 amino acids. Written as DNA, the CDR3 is TGTGCCAGCAGTGGTGGGGAGGGCACCGGGGAGCTGTTTTTT. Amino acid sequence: CASSGGEGTGELFF.

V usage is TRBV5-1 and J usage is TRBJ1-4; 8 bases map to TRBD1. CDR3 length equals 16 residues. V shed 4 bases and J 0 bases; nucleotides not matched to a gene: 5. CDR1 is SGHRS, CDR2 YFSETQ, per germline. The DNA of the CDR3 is TGCGCCAGCAGCCTCACAGGGGGTGCAACTAATGAAAAACTGTTTTTT. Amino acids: CASSLTGGATNEKLFF. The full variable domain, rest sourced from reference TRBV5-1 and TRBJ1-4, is KAGVTQTPRYLIKTRGQQVTLSCSPISGHRSVSWYQQTPGQGLQFLFEYFSETQRNKGNFPGRFSGRQFSNSRSEMNVSTLELGDSALYLCASSLTGGATNEKLFFGSGTQLSVL.

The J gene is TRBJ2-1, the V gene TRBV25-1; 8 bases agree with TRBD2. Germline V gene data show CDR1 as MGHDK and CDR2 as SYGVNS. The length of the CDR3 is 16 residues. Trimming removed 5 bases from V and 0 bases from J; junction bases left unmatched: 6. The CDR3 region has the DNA TGTGCCAGCAGTTCTACCGGGACTAGCTCCTACAATGAGCAGTTCTTC. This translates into CASSSTGTSSYNEQFF.

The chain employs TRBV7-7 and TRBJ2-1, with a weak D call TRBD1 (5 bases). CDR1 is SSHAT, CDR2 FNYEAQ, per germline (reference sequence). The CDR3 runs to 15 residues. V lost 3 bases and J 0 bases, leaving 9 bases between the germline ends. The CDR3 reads CASSLGQTSYNEQFF. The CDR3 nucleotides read TGTGCCAGCAGCTTGGGGCAGACCTCCTACAATGAGCAGTTCTTC.

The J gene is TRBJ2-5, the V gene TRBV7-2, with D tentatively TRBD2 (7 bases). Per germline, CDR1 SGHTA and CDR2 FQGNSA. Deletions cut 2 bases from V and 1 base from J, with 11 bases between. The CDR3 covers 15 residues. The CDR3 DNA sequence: TGTGCCAGCAGCTTACCGGGGGGCGGCCAAGAGACCCAGTACTTC. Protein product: CASSLPGGGQETQYF.